Sequencing of this TCR beta chain was carried out in a study of beta chain features in type 1 diabetes (dated by TCRdb to 2016 to 2019). Looking at the study overall: Mean age, gender distribution, total cell number and subset yield did not differ between patients and healthy donors. Regulatory and stem cell-like memory subsets were isolated from only 8 patients and roughly 8 healthy donors, whereas naive and central memory subsets came from all 30 or so donors. A total of 85 million to 110 million sorted cells were examined across all samples, and RNA yield correlated strongly with the number of cells per subset. The study compared the TCRB repertoires of sorted circulating CD4+ T cell subsets in recently diagnosed type 1 diabetes patients with those in matched healthy donors. General study outcomes and caveats: Sequencing cDNA rather than genomic DNA could over-represent highly expressing activated cells, although activation and CD3 levels did not differ between groups. Fewer insertions and more nucleotide deletions at VDJ recombination sites were observed in patients with type 1 diabetes, implying thymic rearrangement abnormalities. Shorter templates might have been favored by PCR, but patient and control samples were amplified and corrected together, so both groups would have been affected equally by any skew. Because the HLA sub-analyses included only small numbers of individuals, any influence of HLA type on TCRB rearrangement was left unresolved. In all four CD4+ subsets, TCRB CDR3 length was moderately but significantly shorter in type 1 diabetes patients. Naive, central memory and regulatory TCRB repertoires appeared more similar among patients than among healthy donors.

The entire isolated RNA was reverse transcribed using the High Capacity cDNA Reverse Transcription Kit, and thus expressed TCRB transcripts were sequenced. Naive, central memory and regulatory T cell samples underwent deep immunoSEQ sequencing, averaging about 3.57 million total reads per sample. After sorted cells were lysed in RLT buffer, RNA was extracted with DNase-treated RNeasy Micro or Mini kits, with the choice depending on cell number. To prevent cross-contamination, each cell subset was processed individually, whereas patient and healthy donor samples were processed jointly. Using the immunoSEQ multiplex PCR, TCRB sequences were amplified from cDNA into 87-bp fragments spanning the CDR3 region. Amplicons were sequenced on the Illumina HiSeq platform. The authors' pipeline ran thus. PCR bias was computationally corrected using synthetic template baselines, reads within Hamming distance 2 were collapsed, and singletons that could not be merged were discarded. By aligning reads against IMGT, V, D and J genes, CDR3 length, and insertions or deletions at six rearrangement sites were assigned. Clonotype counts were normalized to sorted cell number within each subset before computing true diversity and Gini coefficients with the tcR R package. The overlap coefficient, calculated on TCRB nucleotide sequences, was used to quantify repertoire sharing. TCRdb provides this immuneACCESS table in a form limited to in-frame rearrangements. Some clones are lacking; in checked studies, under half of them reflect an unresolved V gene, and why the rest are absent is not known. V, J and clone size are taken as reported in that table, and D and trimming were inferred from the DNA itself. In this sample the table shows about 150,000 clones, about 8.1% of which occur a single time. Jointly, the top ten make up 0.55% to 0.75% of the sample.

Worth noting for this clone: Which antigen it targets is not known. Base qualities are not recorded, but no much larger clone differs from it by a single base.

Germline trimming: 4 bases from V, 1 base from J; junction bases outside gene matches: 3. CDR1 and CDR2 are drawn from the germline V gene: SGHVS, FNYEAQ. Its CDR3 holds 16 amino acids, cysteine through phenylalanine. Solely the CDR3 DNA is kept, with 48 bases framed from the first base. Each donor gave one peripheral blood draw, approximately 120 mL on average, collected into heparinised tubes. Using a panel that included CD45RO, CCR7, CD25, CD127, CD95 and CD27, naive, central memory, regulatory and stem cell-like memory CD4+ T cells were sorted on a BD FACSAria II. Every sorted population had a purity above 95%. PBMCs were isolated immediately by Lymphoprep density gradient centrifugation and stained directly without culture. So that batch effects would be minimized, each experiment stained and sorted samples in pairs, pairing one healthy donor with one patient.

The clonotype was recovered from a young man in good health. Recombination connected TRBV7-6 to TRBJ2-2; 10 bases in the junction line up with TRBD2. The sample taken for sequencing was central memory CD4+ T cells from blood. The DNA sequence is as follows: TGTGCCAGCAGCTCGTTAGCGGGGGGGAACACCGGGGAGCTGTTTTTT. It is translated as CASSSLAGGNTGELFF.